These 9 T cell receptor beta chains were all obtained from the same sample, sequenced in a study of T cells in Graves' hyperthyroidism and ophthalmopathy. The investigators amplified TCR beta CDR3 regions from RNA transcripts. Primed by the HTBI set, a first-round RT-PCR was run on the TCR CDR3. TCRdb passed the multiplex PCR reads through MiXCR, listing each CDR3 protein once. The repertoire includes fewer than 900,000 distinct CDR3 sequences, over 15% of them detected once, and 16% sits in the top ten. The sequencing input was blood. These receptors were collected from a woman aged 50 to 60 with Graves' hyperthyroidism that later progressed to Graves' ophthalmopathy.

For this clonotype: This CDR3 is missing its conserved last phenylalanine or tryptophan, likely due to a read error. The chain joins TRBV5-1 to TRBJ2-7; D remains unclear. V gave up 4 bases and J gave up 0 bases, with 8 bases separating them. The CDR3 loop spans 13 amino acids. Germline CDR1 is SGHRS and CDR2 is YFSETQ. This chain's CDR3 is CASSPRSSYEQYS. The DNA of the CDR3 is TGCGCCAGCAGCCCTCGCAGCTCCTACGAGCAGTACTCC.

CDR3 sequence (DNA): TGTGCCAGCAGCTTAGATTACGGAACCGGGGAGCTGTTTTTT. Translated, it gives CASSLDYGTGELFF. V gene TRBV11-3 combines with J gene TRBJ2-2, with no clear D. In germline, CDR1 is SGHNT, CDR2 YENEEA. V gave up 0 bases and J gave up 5 bases, with 7 bases separating them. The CDR3 runs 14 residues.

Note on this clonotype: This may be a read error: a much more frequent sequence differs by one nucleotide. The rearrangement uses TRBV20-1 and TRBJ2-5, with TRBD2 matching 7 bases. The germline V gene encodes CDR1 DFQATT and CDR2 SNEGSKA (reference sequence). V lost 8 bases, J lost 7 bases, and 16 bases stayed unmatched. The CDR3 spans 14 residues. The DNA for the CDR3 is TGCAGTCCGCTGACAGCGGGGCGTAAAGGGACCCAGTACTTC. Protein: CSPLTAGRKGTQYF.

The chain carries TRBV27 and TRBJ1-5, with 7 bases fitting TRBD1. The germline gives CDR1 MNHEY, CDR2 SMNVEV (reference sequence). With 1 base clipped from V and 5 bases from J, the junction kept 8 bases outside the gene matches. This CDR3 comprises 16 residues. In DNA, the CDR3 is TGTGCCAGCAGTTTATATCCCCCCACAGGGGATCAGCCCCAGCATTTT. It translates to CASSLYPPTGDQPQHF.

CDR3 sequence (DNA): TGTGCCACCAGCACCAGGACAGGGCTGAGGAGAAATCAGCCCCAGCATTTT. It is translated as CATSTRTGLRRNQPQHF. The genes are TRBV15 and TRBJ1-5; 8 nucleotides agree with TRBD1. V trimming: 4 bases; J trimming: 4 bases; junction bases outside the gene matches: 12. This CDR3 region has 17 residues. The germline CDR1 and CDR2 sequences are LNHNV and YYDKDF (reference sequence).

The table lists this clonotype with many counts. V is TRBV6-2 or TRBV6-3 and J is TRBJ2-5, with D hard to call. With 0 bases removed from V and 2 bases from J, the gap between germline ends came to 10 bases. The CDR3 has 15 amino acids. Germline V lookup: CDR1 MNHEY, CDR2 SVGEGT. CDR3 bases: TGTGCCAGCAGTTACTCATCGACGGAGCAAGAGACCCAGTACTTC. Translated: CASSYSSTEQETQYF.

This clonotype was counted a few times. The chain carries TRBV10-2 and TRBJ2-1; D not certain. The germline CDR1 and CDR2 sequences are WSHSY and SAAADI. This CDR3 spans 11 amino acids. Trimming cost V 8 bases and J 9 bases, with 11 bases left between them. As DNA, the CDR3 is TGCGCCAGCTCCGTGTCCGGTGAGCAGTTCTTC. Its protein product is CASSVSGEQFF.

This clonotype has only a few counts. For the CDR3, the DNA is TGTGCCACCAGCAGAATCCTGGGTGAAGCTTTCTTT. As protein: CATSRILGEAFF. The V call is TRBV15, the J call TRBJ1-1, with D hard to call. CDR1 is LNHNV and CDR2 is YYDKDF in the germline V gene (reference sequence). This CDR3 region has 12 residues. With 2 bases removed from V and 7 bases from J, the gap between germline ends came to 8 bases.

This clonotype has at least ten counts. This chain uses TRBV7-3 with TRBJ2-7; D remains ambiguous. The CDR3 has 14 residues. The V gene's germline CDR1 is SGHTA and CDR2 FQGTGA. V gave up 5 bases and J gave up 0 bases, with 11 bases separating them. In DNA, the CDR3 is TGTGCCAGCAGCCCCGACTGGGGCTCCTACGAGCAGTACTTC. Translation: CASSPDWGSYEQYF.